This paragraph covers one T cell receptor beta chain sequence. CDR1 is KGHSH, CDR2 LQKENI, per germline. The V and J ends lost 5 bases and 3 bases, in that order; junction bases with no gene match: 10. The CDR3 has 16 residues. These data originate in a study of cytomegalovirus exposure and HLA in healthy donors. The PCR ran on 60 Vbeta and 13 Jbeta primers. The protocol was immunoSEQ multiplex PCR, while the TCRdb copy is restricted to in-frame clones and leaves out a portion. The repertoire has about 95,000 clones, around 73% of them found once; the top ten carry roughly 4.3%. When sampled, the donors appeared nominally healthy, though they likely had unrecorded immune exposures.

The sequenced sample was PBMCs. The source is a woman aged 40 to 49 in good health and CMV-seropositive. The rearrangement uses TRBV18 and TRBJ2-3, with TRBD2 matching 8 bases. CDR3 bases: TGTGCCAGCTCATCCTACAGCGGGAGAGATACAGATACGCAGTATTTT. Its translation is CASSSYSGRDTDTQYF.